Presented here are 19 T cell receptor beta chains from one specimen sequenced in a study of human T cells and chemical hapten exposure. TCRdb independently ran MiXCR on the RACE reads; one entry per CDR3 protein. Of tens of thousands of distinct CDR3 sequences detected, over 8% appear once; the ten largest clones hold about 14%. The time point was: pre-sensitization, week 0. Treatment of the sample: therapeutic diphenylcyclopropenone sensitization with weekly scalp DPC. The starting material was whole blood, obtained in connection with sensitization to the hapten diphenylcyclopropenone (DPC). The receptors come from a woman aged 40 to 50 with alopecia areata. Some clones in this sample may be carry-over from other donors' samples.

This clonotype showed up many times. The chain joins TRBV9 to TRBJ2-7; D is possibly TRBD1 (6 bases). This CDR3 region has 15 residues. Looked up from germline, CDR1 is SGDLS and CDR2 is YYNGEE. V lost 0 bases and J 2 bases, leaving 12 bases between the germline ends. CDR3 in DNA: TGTGCCAGCAGCGTAGGGGGACACCAACCCTACGAGCAGTACTTC. Protein sequence: CASSVGGHQPYEQYF. The full variable domain, completed using reference TRBV9 and TRBJ2-7, is DSGVTQTPKHLITATGQRVTLRCSPRSGDLSVYWYQQSLDQGLQFLIQYYNGEERAKGNILERFSAQQFPDLHSELNLSSLELGDSALYFCASSVGGHQPYEQYFGPGTRLTVT.

In this sample, this clonotype turned up many times. This sequence joins TRBV20-1 and TRBJ2-3; a weak D match, TRBD1 (5 bases). The CDR3 contains 15 residues. The germline V gene encodes CDR1 DFQATT and CDR2 SNEGSKA (reference sequence). V lost 1 base and J 3 bases, leaving 14 bases between the germline ends. CDR3 region: CSARAPRAWTDTQYF. CDR3 sequence (DNA): TGCAGTGCTAGAGCCCCCAGGGCGTGGACAGATACGCAGTATTTT.

This clonotype was counted a few times. The chain has TRBV7-2 and TRBJ1-5; D unresolved. Trimming pared 6 bases from V and 7 bases from J, leaving 16 bases between. Germline V gene lookup returns CDR1 SGHTA and CDR2 FQGNSA. The CDR3 loop spans 14 amino acids. This chain's CDR3 is CASRVDEAGQPQHF. DNA for the CDR3: TGTGCCAGCAGAGTCGACGAGGCGGGGCAGCCCCAGCATTTT.

This clonotype occurred many times. The chain has TRBV5-1 and TRBJ2-5; D gene ambiguous. CDR3 length: 11 amino acids. The V end was cut by 1 base, the J end by 4 bases, with 2 bases between. CDR1 is SGHRS and CDR2 is YFSETQ in the germline V gene. The CDR3 DNA reads as TGCGCCAGCAGCTTGACAGAGACCCAGTACTTC. This encodes CASSLTETQYF.

This clonotype was recorded a few times. The chain is built from TRBV6-2 or TRBV6-3 and TRBJ1-5; no definite D call. Trimming took off 6 bases at V and 7 bases at J, with 13 bases between the two ends. The CDR3 length is 13 residues. Looked up from germline, CDR1 is MNHEY and CDR2 is SVGEGT. The CDR3 DNA reads TGTGCCAGCAGCCAGACACCCGCCCAGCCCCAGCATTTT. Protein product: CASSQTPAQPQHF.

In its sample, this clonotype was seen many times. V and J are TRBV20-1 and TRBJ2-7; TRBD1 aligns across 10 bases. CDR1 and CDR2 from the germline V gene are DFQATT and SNEGSKA (reference sequence). V lost 0 bases and J lost 6; bases outside the gene matches: 8. The CDR3 extends over 15 amino acids. The CDR3 DNA reads TGCAGTGCTAGAGATGGGACAGGGGATATCGGCGAGCAGTACTTC. Protein product: CSARDGTGDIGEQYF.

This clonotype was recorded many times. This chain links TRBV30 with TRBJ1-2; no firm D call. The CDR3 totals 16 residues. Germline loops: CDR1 GTSNPN, CDR2 SVGIG (reference sequence). V was clipped by 1 base and J by 4 bases, with 19 bases between them. CDR3 coding DNA: TGTGCCTGGAGTGACTGGGATAAGGGCAGCATCTATGGCTACACCTTC. Its protein is CAWSDWDKGSIYGYTF. The variable domain in full, completed from reference TRBV30 and TRBJ1-2, reads SQTIHQWPATLVQPVGSPLSLECTVEGTSNPNLYWYRQAAGRGLQLLFYSVGIGQISSEVPQNLSASRPQDRQFILSSKKLLLSDSGFYLCAWSDWDKGSIYGYTFGSGTRLTVV.

This clonotype was counted at least ten times. This chain uses TRBV18 with TRBJ1-3; D not certain. The CDR3 runs to 13 residues. Trimming removed 2 bases from V and 6 bases from J, with 8 bases in between. Germline V gene data show CDR1 as KGHSH and CDR2 as LQKENI. The CDR3 reads CASSPGQTNTIYF. The CDR3 region has the DNA TGTGCCAGCTCACCAGGGCAGACAAACACCATATATTTT. Complete variable domain (other parts from reference TRBV18 and TRBJ1-3): NAGVMQNPRHLVRRRGQEARLRCSPMKGHSHVYWYRQLPEEGLKFMVYLQKENIIDESGMPKERFSAEFPKEGPSILRIQQVVRGDSAAYFCASSPGQTNTIYFGEGSWLTVV.

The genes are TRBV12-3 or TRBV12-4 and TRBJ1-5; D is ambiguous. Trimming left V 5 bases short and J 8 bases short, with 28 bases between. The CDR3 is made up of 18 amino acids. The DNA for the CDR3 is TGTGCCAGCAGTCTCTCTTGGCTCGCTGGCGCTAGGGTCGAGCCCCAGCATTTT. It is translated as CASSLSWLAGARVEPQHF.

The CDR3 DNA follows: TGCAGCGTTGGGCAGAGCGGCCAAGAGACCCAGTACTTC. The encoded protein is CSVGQSGQETQYF. This sequence joins TRBV29-1 and TRBJ2-5; a weak D match, TRBD2 (5 bases). Between the trimmed V and J ends, which lost 4 bases and 1 base, there was a span of 10 bases. This CDR3 contains 13 residues. Germline CDR1 reads SQVTM; CDR2 reads ANQGSEA.

This rearrangement joins TRBV4-3 to TRBJ2-3; no reliable D call. V lost 0 bases to trimming and J lost 3 bases, with 4 bases between them. The V gene's germline CDR1 is LGHNA and CDR2 YSLEER. The CDR3 covers 13 residues. The CDR3 coding sequence is TGCGCCAGCAGCCAAGAAAGTACAGATACGCAGTATTTT. This translates into CASSQESTDTQYF.

The table lists this clonotype with many counts. The genes are TRBV7-2 and TRBJ2-3, with D possibly matching TRBD2 (6 bases). The CDR3 runs 18 residues. V lost 5 bases to trimming and J lost 3 bases, with 24 bases between them. The germline gives CDR1 SGHTA, CDR2 FQGNSA. CDR3 sequence: CASSPPPYTGGITDTQYF. The CDR3 DNA follows: TGTGCCAGCAGCCCGCCGCCCTATACCGGGGGTATTACAGATACGCAGTATTTT.

There are many counts of this clonotype. The J gene is TRBJ2-3, the V gene TRBV6-6; 10 bases map to TRBD2. Germline V lookup: CDR1 MNHNY, CDR2 SVGAGI (reference sequence). The CDR3 is 16 amino acids. V was clipped by 6 bases and J by 9 bases; unmatched bases: 15. The CDR3, as DNA: TGTGCCAGCAGGGACACGAAGGGACTAGCGCCCCAGACGCAGTATTTT. Translated: CASRDTKGLAPQTQYF.

This clonotype was observed at least ten times. This chain uses TRBV6-5 with TRBJ1-5; 7 nucleotides align to TRBD1. Trimming at V came to 5 bases and at J to 6 bases, leaving 10 bases not matched to a gene. The CDR3 spans 15 residues. Germline V CDR1 and CDR2: MNHEY, SVGAGI. CDR3 in DNA: TGTGCCAGCAGTCCGGAAGACAGGGAGGGTCAGCCCCAGCATTTT. This encodes CASSPEDREGQPQHF.

This clonotype was recorded at least ten times. The CDR3 bases are TGCAGCGTTGATCGGGGGATGGGGAACACTGAAGCTTTCTTT. Encoded protein: CSVDRGMGNTEAFF. V gene TRBV29-1 combines with J gene TRBJ1-1, with TRBD1 as a possible D gene (5 bases). The CDR3 length is 14 residues. The germline V and J ends were trimmed by 3 bases and 1 base, with 12 bases remaining between them. Per germline, CDR1 SQVTM and CDR2 ANQGSEA.

This clonotype was seen repeatedly, ten times or more. The chain has TRBV20-1 and TRBJ1-6; D might be TRBD1 (5 bases). Germline V lookup: CDR1 DFQATT, CDR2 SNEGSKA (reference sequence). V lost 6 bases to trimming and J lost 14 bases, with 14 bases between them. CDR3 length equals 11 residues. Written as DNA, the CDR3 is TGCAGTGCCGTGGACACCTCCACCCTCCACTTT. It yields the protein CSAVDTSTLHF.

V is TRBV7-9 and J is TRBJ2-7, with unresolved D. V was clipped by 5 bases and J by 6 bases, with 11 bases between them. The CDR3 spans 12 residues. Germline assignment: CDR1 SEHNR and CDR2 FQNEAQ (reference sequence). CDR3: CASSPWSFEQYF. CDR3 DNA sequence: TGTGCCAGCAGCCCTTGGTCATTCGAGCAGTACTTC.

This clonotype has just a few counts. The V gene is TRBV2, the J gene TRBJ2-2; D gene ambiguous. The germline gives CDR1 SNHLY, CDR2 FYNNEI. The germline V and J ends were trimmed by 7 bases and 5 bases, with 8 bases remaining between them. This CDR3 comprises 12 residues. The CDR3 sequence: CASIPQTGELFF. DNA of the CDR3: TGTGCCAGCATCCCCCAAACCGGGGAGCTGTTTTTT.

With regard to this clonotype: One base away lies a much larger clone, so this may be a sequencing read error. This CDR3 fails to terminate in the conserved phenylalanine or tryptophan, so it likely reflects a read error. The chain uses TRBV12-3 or TRBV12-4 and TRBJ2-1, with TRBD2 as a possible D gene (5 bases). V lost 3 bases and J 5 bases, leaving 14 bases between the germline ends. The CDR3 is 15 residues long. Here the CDR3 reads CASSFWTLQNNEQFS. The CDR3, as DNA: TGTGCCAGCAGTTTTTGGACTCTACAGAACAATGAGCAGTTCTCC.